The clone carrying this T cell receptor beta chain was observed at least ten times. This sample was taken from a study of T-cell reconstitution after alpha-beta-depleted transplantation in children. Germline CDR1 ENHRY, CDR2 SYGVKD. V lost 5 bases to trimming and J lost 4 bases; unmatched junction nucleotides: 2. The CDR3 sequence is 13 residues long. Preparation of the TCRbeta library used unique molecular identifiers. TCRdb re-analysed the PCR reads in MiXCR, keeping a single row per CDR3 protein. The table lists about 230,000 distinct CDR3 sequences, around 9.6% of them singletons. The TCR was taken from a human donor who donated a stem cell graft to a child with acute lymphoblastic leukemia. This sample comprised PBMCs from the stem cell graft donor, obtained from the stem cell graft. This chain uses TRBV10-3 with TRBJ1-1, with 9 bases aligning to TRBD1. This CDR3 reads CAISKGQGTEAFF. CDR3 DNA: TGTGCCATCAGTAAGGGACAGGGCACTGAAGCTTTCTTT.